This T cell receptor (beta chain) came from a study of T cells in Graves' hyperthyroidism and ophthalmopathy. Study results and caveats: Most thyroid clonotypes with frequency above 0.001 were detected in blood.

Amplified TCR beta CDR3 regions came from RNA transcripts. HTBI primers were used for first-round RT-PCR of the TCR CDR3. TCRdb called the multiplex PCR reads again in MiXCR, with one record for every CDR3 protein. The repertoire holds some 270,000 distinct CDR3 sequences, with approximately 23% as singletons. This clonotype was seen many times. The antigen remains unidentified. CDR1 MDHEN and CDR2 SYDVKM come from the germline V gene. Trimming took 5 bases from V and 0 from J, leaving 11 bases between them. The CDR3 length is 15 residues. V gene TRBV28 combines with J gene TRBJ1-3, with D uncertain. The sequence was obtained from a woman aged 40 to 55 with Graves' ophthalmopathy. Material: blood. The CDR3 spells CASSLVRPSGNTIYF. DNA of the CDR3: TGTGCCAGCAGTCTAGTAAGACCCTCTGGAAACACCATATATTTT. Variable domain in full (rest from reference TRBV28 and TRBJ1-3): DVKVTQSSRYLVKRTGEKVFLECVQDMDHENMFWYRQDPGLGLRLIYFSYDVKMKEKGDIPEGYSVSREKKERFSLILESASTNQTSMYLCASSLVRPSGNTIYFGEGSWLTVV.